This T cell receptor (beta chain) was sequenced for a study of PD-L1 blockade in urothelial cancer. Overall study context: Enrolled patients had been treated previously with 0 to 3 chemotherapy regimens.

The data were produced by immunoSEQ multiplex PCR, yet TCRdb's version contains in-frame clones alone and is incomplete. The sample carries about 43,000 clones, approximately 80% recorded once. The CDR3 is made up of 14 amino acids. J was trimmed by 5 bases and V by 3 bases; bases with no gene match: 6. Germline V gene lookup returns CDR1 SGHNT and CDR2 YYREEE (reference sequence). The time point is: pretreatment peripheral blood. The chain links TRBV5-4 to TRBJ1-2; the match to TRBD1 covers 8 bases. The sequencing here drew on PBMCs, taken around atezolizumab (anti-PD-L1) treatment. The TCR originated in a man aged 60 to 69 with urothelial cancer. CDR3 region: CASSSGQEYYGYTF. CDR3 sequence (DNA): TGTGCCAGCAGCTCGGGACAGGAGTATTATGGCTACACCTTC.